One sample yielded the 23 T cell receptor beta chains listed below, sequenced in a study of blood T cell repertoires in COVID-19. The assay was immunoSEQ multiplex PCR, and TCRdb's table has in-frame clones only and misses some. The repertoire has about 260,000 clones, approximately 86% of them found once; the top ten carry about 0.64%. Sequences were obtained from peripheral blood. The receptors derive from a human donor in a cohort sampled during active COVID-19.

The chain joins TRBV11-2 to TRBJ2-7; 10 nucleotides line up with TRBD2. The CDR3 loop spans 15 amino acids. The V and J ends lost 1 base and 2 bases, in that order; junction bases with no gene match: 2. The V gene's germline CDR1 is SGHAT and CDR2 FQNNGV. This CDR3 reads CASSLGTSGPYEQYF. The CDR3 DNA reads TGTGCCAGCAGCTTAGGGACTAGCGGTCCCTACGAGCAGTACTTC.

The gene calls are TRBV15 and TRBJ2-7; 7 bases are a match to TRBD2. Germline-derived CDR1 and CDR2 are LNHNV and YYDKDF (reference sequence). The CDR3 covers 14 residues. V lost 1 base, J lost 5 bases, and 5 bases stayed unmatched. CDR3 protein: CATSRVGTINEQYF. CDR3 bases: TGTGCCACCAGCAGAGTCGGGACTATCAACGAGCAGTACTTC.

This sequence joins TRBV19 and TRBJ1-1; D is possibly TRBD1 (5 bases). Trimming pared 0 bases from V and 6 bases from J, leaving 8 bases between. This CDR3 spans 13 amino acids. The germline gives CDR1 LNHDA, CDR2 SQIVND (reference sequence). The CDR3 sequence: CASSIDGASEAFF. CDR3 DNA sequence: TGTGCCAGTAGTATAGATGGGGCCTCTGAAGCTTTCTTT.

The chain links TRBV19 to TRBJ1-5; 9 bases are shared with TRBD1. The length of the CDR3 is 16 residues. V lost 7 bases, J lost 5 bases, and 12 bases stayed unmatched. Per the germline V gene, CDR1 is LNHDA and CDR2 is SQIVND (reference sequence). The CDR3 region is CASTPGGTGPYQPQHF. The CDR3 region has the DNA TGTGCCAGTACCCCTGGGGGGACAGGGCCTTATCAGCCCCAGCATTTT. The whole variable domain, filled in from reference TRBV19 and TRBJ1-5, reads DGGITQSPKYLFRKEGQNVTLSCEQNLNHDAMYWYRQDPGQGLRLIYYSQIVNDFQKGDIAEGYSVSREKKESFPLTVTSAQKNPTAFYLCASTPGGTGPYQPQHFGDGTRLSIL.

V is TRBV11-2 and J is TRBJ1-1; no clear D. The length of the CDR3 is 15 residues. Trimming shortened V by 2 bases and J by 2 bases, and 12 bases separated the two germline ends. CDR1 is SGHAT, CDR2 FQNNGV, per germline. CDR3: CASSLIPGYNTEAFF. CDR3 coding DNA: TGTGCCAGCAGCTTAATACCAGGTTACAACACTGAAGCTTTCTTT.

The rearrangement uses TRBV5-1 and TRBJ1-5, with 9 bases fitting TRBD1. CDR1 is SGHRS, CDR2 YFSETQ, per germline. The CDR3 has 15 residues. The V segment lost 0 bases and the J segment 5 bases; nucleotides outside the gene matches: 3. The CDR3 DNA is TGCGCCAGCAGCTTGGGTGGGACAGGGTATCAGCCCCAGCATTTT. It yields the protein CASSLGGTGYQPQHF.

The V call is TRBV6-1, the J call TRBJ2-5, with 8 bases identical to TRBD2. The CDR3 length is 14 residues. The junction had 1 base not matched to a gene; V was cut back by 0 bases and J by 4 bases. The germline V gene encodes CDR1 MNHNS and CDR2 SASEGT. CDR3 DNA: TGTGCCAGCAGTGAAGCCCTAGCGGGAGAGACCCAGTACTTC. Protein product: CASSEALAGETQYF.

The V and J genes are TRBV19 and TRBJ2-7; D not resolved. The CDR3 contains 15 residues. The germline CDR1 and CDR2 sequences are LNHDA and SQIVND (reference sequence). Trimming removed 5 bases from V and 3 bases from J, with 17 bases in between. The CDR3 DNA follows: TGTGCCAGTAGTCCTGCTGGGCAGGATTACTACGAGCAGTACTTC. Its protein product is CASSPAGQDYYEQYF.

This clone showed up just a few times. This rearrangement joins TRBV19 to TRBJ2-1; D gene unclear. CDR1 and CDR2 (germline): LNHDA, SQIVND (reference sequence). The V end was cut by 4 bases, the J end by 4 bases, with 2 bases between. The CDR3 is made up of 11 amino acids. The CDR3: CASSTYNEQFF. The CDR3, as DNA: TGTGCCAGTAGTACATACAATGAGCAGTTCTTC.

CDR3 coding DNA: TGTGCCAGCAGCCACGTAGCGGTAGCGGCTTTCGAGCAGTACTTC. It codes for CASSHVAVAAFEQYF. V is TRBV3-1 (or the pseudogene TRBV3-2) and J is TRBJ2-7; possible D gene TRBD2, 6 bases. The V gene lost 3 bases and the J gene lost 6 bases, with 18 bases spanning the gap. CDR1 and CDR2 (germline): LGHDT, YNNKEL (reference sequence). The CDR3 covers 15 residues.

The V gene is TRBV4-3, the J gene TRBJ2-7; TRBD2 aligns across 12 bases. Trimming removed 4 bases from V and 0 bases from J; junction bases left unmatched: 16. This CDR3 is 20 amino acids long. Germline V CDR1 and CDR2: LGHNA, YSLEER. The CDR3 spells CASSLEQRRTSGVTSYEQYF. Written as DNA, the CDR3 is TGCGCCAGCAGCCTCGAGCAAAGGAGGACTAGCGGGGTTACCTCCTACGAGCAGTACTTC.

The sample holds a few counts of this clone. CDR3 nucleotides: TGTGCCAGCAGCCTACGACTTAGTAGCGGGAGACACGAGCAGTACTTC. It encodes CASSLRLSSGRHEQYF. This chain joins TRBV11-2 and TRBJ2-7; 9 positions match TRBD2. CDR3 size: 16 residues. CDR1 and CDR2 from the germline V gene are SGHAT and FQNNGV. V was clipped by 5 bases and J by 5 bases; unmatched bases: 13.

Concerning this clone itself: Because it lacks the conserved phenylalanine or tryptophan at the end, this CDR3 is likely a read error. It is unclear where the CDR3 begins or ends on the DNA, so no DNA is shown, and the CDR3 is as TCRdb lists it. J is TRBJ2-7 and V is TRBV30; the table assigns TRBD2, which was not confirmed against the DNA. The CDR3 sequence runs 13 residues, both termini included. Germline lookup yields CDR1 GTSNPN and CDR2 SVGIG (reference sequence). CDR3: CAWRKTSGRLHPS.

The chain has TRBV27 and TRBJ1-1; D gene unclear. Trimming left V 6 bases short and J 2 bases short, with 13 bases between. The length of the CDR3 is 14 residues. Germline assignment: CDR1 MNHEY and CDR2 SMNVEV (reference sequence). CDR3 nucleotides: TGTGCCAGCAGAGTCAGGCTGGCAAACACTGAAGCTTTCTTT. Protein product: CASRVRLANTEAFF.

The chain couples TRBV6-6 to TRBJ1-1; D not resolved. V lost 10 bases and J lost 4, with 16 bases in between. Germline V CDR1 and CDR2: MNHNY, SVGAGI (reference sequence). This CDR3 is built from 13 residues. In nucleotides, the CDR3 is TGTGCCATCGGTTACGGACGGGGCACTGAAGCTTTCTTT. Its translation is CAIGYGRGTEAFF.

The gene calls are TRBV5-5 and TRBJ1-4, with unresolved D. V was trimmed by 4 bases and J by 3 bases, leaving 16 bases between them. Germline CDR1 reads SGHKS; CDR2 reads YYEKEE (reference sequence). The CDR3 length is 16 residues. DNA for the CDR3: TGTGCCAGCAGCGCGGAGACTTCGGCTGCTAATGAAAAACTGTTTTTT. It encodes CASSAETSAANEKLFF.

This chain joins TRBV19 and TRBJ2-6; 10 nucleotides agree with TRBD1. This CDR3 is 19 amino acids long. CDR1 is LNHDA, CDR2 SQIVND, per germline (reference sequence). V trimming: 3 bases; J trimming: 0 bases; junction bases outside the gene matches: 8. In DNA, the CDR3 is TGTGCCAGTAGTATGACGGGACAGGGGCTATTCTCTGGGGCCAACGTCCTGACTTTC. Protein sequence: CASSMTGQGLFSGANVLTF.

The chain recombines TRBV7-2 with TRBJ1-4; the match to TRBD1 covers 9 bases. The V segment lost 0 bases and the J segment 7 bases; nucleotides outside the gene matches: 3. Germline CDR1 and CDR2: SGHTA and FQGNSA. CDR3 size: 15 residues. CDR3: CASSLAGTGSEKLFF. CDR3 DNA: TGTGCCAGCAGCTTAGCTGGGACAGGGAGTGAAAAACTGTTTTTT.

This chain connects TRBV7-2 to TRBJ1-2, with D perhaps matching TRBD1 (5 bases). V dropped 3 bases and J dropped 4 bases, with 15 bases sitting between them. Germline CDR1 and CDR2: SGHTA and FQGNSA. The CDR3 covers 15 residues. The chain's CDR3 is CASSFAGGRSYGYTF. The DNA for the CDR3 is TGTGCCAGCAGCTTCGCTGGGGGGAGAAGCTATGGCTACACCTTC.

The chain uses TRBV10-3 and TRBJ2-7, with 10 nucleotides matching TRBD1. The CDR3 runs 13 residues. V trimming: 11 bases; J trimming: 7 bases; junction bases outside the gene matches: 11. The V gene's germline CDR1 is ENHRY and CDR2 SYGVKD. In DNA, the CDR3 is TGTGCCTCCCGAGTGGGGGGACAGGGGGAGCAGTACTTC. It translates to CASRVGGQGEQYF.

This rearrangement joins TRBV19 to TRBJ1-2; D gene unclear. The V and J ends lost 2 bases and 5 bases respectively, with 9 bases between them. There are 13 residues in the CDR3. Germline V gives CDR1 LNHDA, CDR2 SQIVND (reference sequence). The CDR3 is CASSITRNYGYTF. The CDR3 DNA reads TGTGCCAGTAGTATAACCAGAAATTATGGCTACACCTTC.

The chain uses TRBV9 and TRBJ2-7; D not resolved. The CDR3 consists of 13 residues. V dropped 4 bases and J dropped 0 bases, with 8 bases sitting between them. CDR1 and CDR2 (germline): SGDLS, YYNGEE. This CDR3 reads CASSRHFSYEQYF. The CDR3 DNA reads TGTGCCAGCAGCCGACACTTCTCCTACGAGCAGTACTTC.

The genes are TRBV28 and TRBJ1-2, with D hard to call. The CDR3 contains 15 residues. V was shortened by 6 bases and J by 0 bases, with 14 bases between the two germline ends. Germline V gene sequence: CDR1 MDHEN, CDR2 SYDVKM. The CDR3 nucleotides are TGTGCCAGCAGCCCTCCACTTATCACTAACTATGGCTACACCTTC. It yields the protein CASSPPLITNYGYTF.